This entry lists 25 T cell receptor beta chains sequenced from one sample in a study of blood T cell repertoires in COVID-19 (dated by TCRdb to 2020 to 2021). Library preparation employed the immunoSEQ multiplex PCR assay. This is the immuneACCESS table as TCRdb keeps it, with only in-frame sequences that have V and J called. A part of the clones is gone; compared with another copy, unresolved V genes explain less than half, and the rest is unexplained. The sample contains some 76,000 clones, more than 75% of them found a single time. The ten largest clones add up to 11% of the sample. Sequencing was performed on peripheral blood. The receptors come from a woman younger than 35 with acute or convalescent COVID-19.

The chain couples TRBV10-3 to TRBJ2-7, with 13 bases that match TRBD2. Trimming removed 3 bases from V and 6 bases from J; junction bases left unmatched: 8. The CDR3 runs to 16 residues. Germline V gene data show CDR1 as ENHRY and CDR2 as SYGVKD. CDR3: CAISDLARTSGSEQYF. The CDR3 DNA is TGTGCCATCAGTGACTTAGCACGGACTAGCGGGAGCGAGCAGTACTTC.

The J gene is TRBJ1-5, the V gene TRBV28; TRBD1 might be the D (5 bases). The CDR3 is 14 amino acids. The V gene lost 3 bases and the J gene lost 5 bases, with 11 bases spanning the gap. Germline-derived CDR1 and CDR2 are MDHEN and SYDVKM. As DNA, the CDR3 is TGTGCCAGCAGTTTTCCCCAGGGTTATCAGCCCCAGCATTTT. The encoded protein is CASSFPQGYQPQHF. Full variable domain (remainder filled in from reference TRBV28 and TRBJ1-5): DVKVTQSSRYLVKRTGEKVFLECVQDMDHENMFWYRQDPGLGLRLIYFSYDVKMKEKGDIPEGYSVSREKKERFSLILESASTNQTSMYLCASSFPQGYQPQHFGDGTRLSIL.

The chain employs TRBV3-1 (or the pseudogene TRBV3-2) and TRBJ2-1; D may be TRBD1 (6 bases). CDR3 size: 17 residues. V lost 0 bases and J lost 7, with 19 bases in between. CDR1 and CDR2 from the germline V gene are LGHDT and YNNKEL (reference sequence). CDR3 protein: CASSQDRGTPPVNEQFF. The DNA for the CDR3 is TGTGCCAGCAGCCAAGATAGGGGGACGCCTCCTGTGAATGAGCAGTTCTTC.

CDR3 nucleotide sequence: TGTGCCAGCTCACCGGGACAGGGAAGGGTAGATGGCTACACCTTC. Protein sequence: CASSPGQGRVDGYTF. The chain couples TRBV18 to TRBJ1-2; TRBD1 matches at 9 bases. CDR1 and CDR2 from the germline V gene are KGHSH and LQKENI. The CDR3 length is 15 residues. With 3 bases clipped from V and 6 bases from J, the junction kept 8 bases outside the gene matches.

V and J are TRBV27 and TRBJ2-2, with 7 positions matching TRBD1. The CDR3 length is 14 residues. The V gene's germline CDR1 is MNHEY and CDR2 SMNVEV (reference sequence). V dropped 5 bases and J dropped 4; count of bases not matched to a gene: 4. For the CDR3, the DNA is TGTGCCAGCAGTCTAGACAGGGCCACCGGGGAGCTGTTTTTT. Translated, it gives CASSLDRATGELFF.

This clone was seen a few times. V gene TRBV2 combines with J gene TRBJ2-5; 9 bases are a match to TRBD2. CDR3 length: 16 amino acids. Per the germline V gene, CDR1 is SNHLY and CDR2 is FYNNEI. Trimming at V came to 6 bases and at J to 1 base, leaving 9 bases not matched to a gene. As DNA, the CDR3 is TGTGCCAGCAGCCGAGGGCTAGCGGGGCCCCAAGAGACCCAGTACTTC. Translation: CASSRGLAGPQETQYF.

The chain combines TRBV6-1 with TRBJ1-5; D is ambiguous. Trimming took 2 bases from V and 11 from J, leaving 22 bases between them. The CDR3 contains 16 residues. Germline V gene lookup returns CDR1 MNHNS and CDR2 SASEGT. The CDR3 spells CASSEMFRGLIGSQHF. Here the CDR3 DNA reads TGTGCCAGCAGTGAAATGTTCAGAGGTCTCATAGGATCCCAGCATTTT.

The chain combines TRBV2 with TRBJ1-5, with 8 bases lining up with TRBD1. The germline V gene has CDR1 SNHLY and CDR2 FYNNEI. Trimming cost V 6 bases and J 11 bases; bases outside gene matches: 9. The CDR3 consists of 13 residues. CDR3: CASSTGQGATQHF. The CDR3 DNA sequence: TGTGCCAGCAGCACAGGACAGGGTGCCACCCAGCATTTT.

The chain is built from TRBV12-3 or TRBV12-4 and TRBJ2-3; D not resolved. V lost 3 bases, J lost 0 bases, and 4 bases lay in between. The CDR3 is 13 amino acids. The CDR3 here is CASSFGSTDTQYF. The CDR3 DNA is TGTGCCAGCAGTTTCGGGAGCACAGATACGCAGTATTTT.

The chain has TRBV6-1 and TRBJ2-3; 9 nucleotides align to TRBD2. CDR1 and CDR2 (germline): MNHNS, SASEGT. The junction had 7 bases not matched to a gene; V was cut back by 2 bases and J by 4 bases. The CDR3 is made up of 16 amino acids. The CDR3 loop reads CASSEQASGEADTQYF. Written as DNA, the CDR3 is TGTGCCAGCAGTGAACAGGCTAGCGGGGAAGCAGATACGCAGTATTTT.

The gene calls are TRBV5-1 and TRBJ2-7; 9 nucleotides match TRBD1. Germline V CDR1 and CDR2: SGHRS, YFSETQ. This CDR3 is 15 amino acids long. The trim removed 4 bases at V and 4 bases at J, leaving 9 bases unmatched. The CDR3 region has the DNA TGCGCCAGCAGCCTAGGGACAGGGCCGAGGTACGAGCAGTACTTC. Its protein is CASSLGTGPRYEQYF. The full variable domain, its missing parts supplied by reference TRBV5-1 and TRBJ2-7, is KAGVTQTPRYLIKTRGQQVTLSCSPISGHRSVSWYQQTPGQGLQFLFEYFSETQRNKGNFPGRFSGRQFSNSRSEMNVSTLELGDSALYLCASSLGTGPRYEQYFGPGTRLTVT.

The CDR3 DNA sequence: TGTGCCAGCAGTGAACTAGCGGGGGGGGCCTACGAGCAGTACTTC. It encodes CASSELAGGAYEQYF. The V gene is TRBV2, the J gene TRBJ2-7; 12 bases are shared with TRBD2. Per the germline V gene, CDR1 is SNHLY and CDR2 is FYNNEI. The CDR3 loop spans 15 amino acids. Trimming cost V 2 bases and J 2 bases; bases outside gene matches: 1.

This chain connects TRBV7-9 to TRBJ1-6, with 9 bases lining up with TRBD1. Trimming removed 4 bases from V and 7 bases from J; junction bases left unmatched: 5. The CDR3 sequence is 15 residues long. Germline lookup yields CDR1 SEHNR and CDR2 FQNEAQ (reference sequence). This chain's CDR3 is CASSWGTGLNSPLHF. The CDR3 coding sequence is TGTGCCAGCAGCTGGGGGACAGGGTTGAATTCACCCCTCCACTTT.

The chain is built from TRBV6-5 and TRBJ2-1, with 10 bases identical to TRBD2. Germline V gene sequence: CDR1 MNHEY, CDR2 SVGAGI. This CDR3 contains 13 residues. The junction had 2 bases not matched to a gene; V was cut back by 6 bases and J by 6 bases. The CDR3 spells CASRAGGLNEQFF. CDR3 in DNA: TGTGCCAGCAGAGCGGGGGGGCTCAATGAGCAGTTCTTC.

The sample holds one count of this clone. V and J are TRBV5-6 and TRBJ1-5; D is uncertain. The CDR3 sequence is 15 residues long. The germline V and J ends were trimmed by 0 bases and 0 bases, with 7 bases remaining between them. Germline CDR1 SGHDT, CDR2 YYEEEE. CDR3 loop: CASSLGYASNQPQHF. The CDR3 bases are TGTGCCAGCAGCTTGGGCTACGCTAGCAATCAGCCCCAGCATTTT.

The CDR3: CASREGSNTGELFF. As DNA, the CDR3 is TGTGCCAGCAGGGAGGGTTCGAACACCGGGGAGCTGTTTTTT. The V and J genes are TRBV5-4 and TRBJ2-2; the D gene is possibly TRBD2 (6 bases). Germline CDR1 is SGHNT and CDR2 is YYREEE (reference sequence). Between the trimmed V and J ends, which lost 5 bases and 0 bases, there was a span of 8 bases. The CDR3 spans 14 residues.

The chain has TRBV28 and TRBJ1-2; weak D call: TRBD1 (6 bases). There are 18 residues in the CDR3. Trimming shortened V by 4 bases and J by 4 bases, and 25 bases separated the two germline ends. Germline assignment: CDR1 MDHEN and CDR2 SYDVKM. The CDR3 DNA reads TGTGCCAGCAGTTCCACATACCCCCGCCGGGGGGCTGGCTATGGCTACACCTTC. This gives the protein CASSSTYPRRGAGYGYTF.

The CDR3 loop is CASSYSITEPQHF. The CDR3 DNA is TGTGCCAGCAGTTACTCGATAACAGAGCCCCAGCATTTT. The rearrangement joins TRBV6-5 to TRBJ1-5; no reliable D call. The germline gives CDR1 MNHEY, CDR2 SVGAGI. V gave up 0 bases and J gave up 8 bases, with 8 bases separating them. The CDR3 is 13 residues long.

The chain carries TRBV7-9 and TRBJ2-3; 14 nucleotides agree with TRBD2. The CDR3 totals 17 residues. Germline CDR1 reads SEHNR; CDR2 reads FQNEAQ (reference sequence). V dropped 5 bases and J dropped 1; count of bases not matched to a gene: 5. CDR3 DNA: TGTGCCAGCAGCCCGGGACTAGCGGGGGCCCGCACAGATACGCAGTATTTT. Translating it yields CASSPGLAGARTDTQYF.

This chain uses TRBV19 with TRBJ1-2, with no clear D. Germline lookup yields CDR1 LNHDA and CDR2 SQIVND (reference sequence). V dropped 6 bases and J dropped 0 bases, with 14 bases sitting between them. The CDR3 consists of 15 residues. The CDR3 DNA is TGTGCCAGTAGGGACTCCGTTGGGCCTAACTATGGCTACACCTTC. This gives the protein CASRDSVGPNYGYTF.

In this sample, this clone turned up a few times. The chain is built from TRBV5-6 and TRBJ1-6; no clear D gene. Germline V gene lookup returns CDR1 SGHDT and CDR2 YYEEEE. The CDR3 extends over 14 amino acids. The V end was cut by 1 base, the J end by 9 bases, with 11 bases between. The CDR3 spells CASSLSLGSSPLHF. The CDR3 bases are TGTGCCAGCAGCTTGTCTCTAGGGAGTTCACCCCTCCACTTT.

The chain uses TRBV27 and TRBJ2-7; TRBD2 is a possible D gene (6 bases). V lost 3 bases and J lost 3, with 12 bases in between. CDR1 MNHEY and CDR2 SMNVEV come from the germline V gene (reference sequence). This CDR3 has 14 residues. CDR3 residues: CASSLFGGRYEQYF. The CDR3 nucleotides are TGTGCCAGCAGTTTGTTCGGGGGTCGCTACGAGCAGTACTTC.

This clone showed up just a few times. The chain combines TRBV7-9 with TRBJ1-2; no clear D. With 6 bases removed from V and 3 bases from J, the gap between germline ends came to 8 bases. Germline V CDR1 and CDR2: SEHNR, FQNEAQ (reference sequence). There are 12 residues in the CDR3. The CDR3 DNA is TGTGCCAGCAGTCAGGTGGACTATGGCTACACCTTC. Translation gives CASSQVDYGYTF.

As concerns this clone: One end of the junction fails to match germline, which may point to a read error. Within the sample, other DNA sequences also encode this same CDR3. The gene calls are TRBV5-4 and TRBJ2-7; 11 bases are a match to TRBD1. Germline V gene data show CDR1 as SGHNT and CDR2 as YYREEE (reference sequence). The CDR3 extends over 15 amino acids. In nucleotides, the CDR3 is TGTGCCAGCAGTTTGGACAGGGGGCAAACCTACGAGCAGTACTTC. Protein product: CASSLDRGQTYEQYF.

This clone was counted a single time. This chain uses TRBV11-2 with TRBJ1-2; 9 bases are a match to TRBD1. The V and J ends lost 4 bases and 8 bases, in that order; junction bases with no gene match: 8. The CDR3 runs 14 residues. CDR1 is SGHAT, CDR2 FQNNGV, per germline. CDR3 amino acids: CASSSAGQGGGYTF. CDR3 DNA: TGTGCCAGCAGCTCCGCGGGACAGGGCGGGGGCTACACCTTC.